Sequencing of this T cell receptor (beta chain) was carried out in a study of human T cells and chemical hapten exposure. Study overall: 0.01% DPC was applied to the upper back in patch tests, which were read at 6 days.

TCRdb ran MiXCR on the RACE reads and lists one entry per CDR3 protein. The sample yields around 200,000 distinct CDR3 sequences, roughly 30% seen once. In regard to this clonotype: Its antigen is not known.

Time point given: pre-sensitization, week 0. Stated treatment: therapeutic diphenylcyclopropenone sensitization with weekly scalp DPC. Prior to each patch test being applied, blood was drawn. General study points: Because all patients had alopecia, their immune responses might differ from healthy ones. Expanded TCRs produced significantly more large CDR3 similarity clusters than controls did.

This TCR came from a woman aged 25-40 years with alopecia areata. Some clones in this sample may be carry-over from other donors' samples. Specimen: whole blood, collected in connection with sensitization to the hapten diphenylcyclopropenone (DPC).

The CDR3 region is CATSAYYNEQFF. CDR3 coding DNA: TGTGCCACCTCAGCGTACTACAATGAGCAGTTCTTC. V gene TRBV10-3 combines with J gene TRBJ2-1; D is undetermined. The CDR3 consists of 12 residues. Germline assignment: CDR1 ENHRY and CDR2 SYGVKD. Deletions cut 10 bases from V and 3 bases from J, with 10 bases between.